Sequencing of this TCR beta chain was carried out in a study of shared clonotypes between healthy human individuals. With respect to this clone: Its target is unknown.

The CDR3 covers 15 residues. V was pared by 3 bases and J by 5 bases, with 16 bases between. Per germline, CDR1 MDHEN and CDR2 SYDVKM. General study results and limits: The small donor group covered limited genetic and exposure diversity.

Only in-frame clones appear in the TCRdb table, and some are missing; sequencing was by immunoSEQ multiplex PCR. The sample has about 510,000 clones, 75% to 80% seen once; the top ten hold roughly an eighth. This chain links TRBV28 with TRBJ2-5; D tentatively reads TRBD1 or TRBD2 (5 bases each). This TCR was sampled from a middle-aged woman in good health. Some clones in this sample may be carry-over from other donors' samples. The sequenced material came from PBMCs. The CDR3 loop reads CASSFPPSGTETQYF. The CDR3 DNA sequence: TGTGCCAGCAGTTTCCCCCCTTCGGGGACGGAGACCCAGTACTTC. The full variable domain, completed using reference TRBV28 and TRBJ2-5, is DVKVTQSSRYLVKRTGEKVFLECVQDMDHENMFWYRQDPGLGLRLIYFSYDVKMKEKGDIPEGYSVSREKKERFSLILESASTNQTSMYLCASSFPPSGTETQYFGPGTRLLVL.